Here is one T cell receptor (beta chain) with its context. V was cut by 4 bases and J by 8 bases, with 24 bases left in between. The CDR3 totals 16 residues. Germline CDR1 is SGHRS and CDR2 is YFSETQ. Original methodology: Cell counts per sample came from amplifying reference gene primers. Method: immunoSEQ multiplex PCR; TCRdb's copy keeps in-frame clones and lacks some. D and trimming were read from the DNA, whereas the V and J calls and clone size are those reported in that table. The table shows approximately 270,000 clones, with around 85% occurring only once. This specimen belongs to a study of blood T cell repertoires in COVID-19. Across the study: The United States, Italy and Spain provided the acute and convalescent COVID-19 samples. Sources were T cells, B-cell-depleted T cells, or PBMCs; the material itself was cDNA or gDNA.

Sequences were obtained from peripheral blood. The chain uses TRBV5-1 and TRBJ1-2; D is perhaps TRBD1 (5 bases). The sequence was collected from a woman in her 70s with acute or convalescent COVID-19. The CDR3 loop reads CASSLGTAAQAGGYTF. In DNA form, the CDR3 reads TGCGCCAGCAGCCTAGGGACCGCCGCCCAGGCGGGGGGCTACACCTTC.